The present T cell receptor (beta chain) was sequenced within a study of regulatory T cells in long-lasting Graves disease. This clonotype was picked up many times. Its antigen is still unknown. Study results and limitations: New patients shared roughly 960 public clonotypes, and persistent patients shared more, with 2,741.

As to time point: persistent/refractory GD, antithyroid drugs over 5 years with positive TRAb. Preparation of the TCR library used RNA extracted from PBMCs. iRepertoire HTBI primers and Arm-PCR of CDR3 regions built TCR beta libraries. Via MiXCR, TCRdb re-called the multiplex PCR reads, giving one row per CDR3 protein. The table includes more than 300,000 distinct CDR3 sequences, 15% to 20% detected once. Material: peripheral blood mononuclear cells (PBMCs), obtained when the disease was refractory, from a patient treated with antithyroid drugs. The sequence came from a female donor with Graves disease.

CDR3 sequence reads: CSAMGDSYGYTF. In nucleotides, the CDR3 is TGCAGTGCTATGGGCGACTCTTATGGCTACACCTTC. The chain employs TRBV20-1 and TRBJ1-2, with D hard to call. Trimming stripped 4 bases from V and 5 bases from J, with 11 bases between. Germline V gene data show CDR1 as DFQATT and CDR2 as SNEGSKA (reference sequence). CDR3 size: 12 residues.